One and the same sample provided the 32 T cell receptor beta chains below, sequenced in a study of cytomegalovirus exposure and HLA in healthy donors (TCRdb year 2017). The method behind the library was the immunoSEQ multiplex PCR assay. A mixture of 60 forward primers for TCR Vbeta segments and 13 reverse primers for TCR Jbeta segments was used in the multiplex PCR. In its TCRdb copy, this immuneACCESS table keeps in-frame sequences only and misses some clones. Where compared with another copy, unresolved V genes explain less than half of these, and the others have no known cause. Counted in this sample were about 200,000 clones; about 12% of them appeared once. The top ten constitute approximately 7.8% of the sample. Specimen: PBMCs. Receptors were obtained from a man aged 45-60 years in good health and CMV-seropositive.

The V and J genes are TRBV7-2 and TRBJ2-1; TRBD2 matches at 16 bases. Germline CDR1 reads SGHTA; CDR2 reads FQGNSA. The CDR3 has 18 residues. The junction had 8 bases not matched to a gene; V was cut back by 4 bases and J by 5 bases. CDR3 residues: CASSWPGLAGGPNNEQFF. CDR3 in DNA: TGTGCCAGCAGCTGGCCGGGACTAGCGGGGGGGCCTAACAATGAGCAGTTCTTC.

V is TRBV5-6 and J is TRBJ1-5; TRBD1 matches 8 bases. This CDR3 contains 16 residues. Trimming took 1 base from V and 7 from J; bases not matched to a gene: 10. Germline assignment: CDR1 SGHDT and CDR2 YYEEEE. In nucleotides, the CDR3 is TGTGCCAGCAGCTTGAATCACGGACAGGGTGGACAGCCCCAGCATTTT. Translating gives CASSLNHGQGGQPQHF.

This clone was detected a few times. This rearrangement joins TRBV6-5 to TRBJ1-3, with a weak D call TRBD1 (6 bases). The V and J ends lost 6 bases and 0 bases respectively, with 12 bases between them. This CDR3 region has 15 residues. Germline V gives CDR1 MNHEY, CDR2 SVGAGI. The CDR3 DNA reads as TGTGCCAGCAGATTGACAGGCCTCTCTGGAAACACCATATATTTT. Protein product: CASRLTGLSGNTIYF.

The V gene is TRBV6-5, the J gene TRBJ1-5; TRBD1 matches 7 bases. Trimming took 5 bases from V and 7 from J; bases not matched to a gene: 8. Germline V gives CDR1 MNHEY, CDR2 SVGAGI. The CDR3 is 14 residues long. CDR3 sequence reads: CASSRDRDPQPQHF. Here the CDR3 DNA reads TGTGCCAGCAGTCGTGACAGGGATCCCCAGCCCCAGCATTTT.

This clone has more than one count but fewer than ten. The DNA for the CDR3 is TGTGCCAGCAGCCGCATGACTAGCGGAAAAGAGACCCAGTACTTC. Residues: CASSRMTSGKETQYF. The rearrangement links TRBV7-2 to TRBJ2-5; TRBD2 matches 9 bases. From germline, CDR1 is SGHTA and CDR2 FQGNSA. The CDR3 is 15 amino acids. The junction had 7 bases not matched to a gene; V was cut back by 5 bases and J by 3 bases.

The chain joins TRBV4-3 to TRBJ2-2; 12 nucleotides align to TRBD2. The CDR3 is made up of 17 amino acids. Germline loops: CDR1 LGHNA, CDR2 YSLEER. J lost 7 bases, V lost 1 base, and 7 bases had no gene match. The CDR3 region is CASSQVLAGGHIGELFF. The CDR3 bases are TGCGCCAGCAGCCAAGTACTAGCGGGGGGTCATATCGGGGAGCTGTTTTTT.

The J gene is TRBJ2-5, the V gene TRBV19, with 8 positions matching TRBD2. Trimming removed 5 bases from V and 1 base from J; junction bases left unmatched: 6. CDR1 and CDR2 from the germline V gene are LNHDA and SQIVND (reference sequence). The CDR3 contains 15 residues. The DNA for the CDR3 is TGTGCCAGTAGTGGACGGGGGGGGTCCCAAGAGACCCAGTACTTC. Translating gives CASSGRGGSQETQYF.

CDR3: CASSHRSSSTDTQYF. The CDR3 coding sequence is TGTGCCAGCAGCCATCGTAGTTCTAGCACAGATACGCAGTATTTT. The chain has TRBV6-1 and TRBJ2-3; D unresolved. Germline V gives CDR1 MNHNS, CDR2 SASEGT. There are 15 residues in the CDR3. The V end was cut by 6 bases, the J end by 0 bases, with 13 bases between.

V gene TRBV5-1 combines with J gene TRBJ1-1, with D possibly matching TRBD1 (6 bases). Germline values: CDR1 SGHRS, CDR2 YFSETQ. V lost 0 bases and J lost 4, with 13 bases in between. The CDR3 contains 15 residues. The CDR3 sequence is CASSLDPGVGTEAFF. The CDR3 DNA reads TGCGCCAGCAGCTTGGACCCAGGGGTGGGCACTGAAGCTTTCTTT.

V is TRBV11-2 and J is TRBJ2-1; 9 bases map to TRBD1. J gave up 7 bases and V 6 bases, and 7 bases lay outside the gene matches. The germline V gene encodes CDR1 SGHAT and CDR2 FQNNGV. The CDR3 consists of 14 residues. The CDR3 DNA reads TGTGCCAGCAGTCCCAGACAGGGGGTAAATGAGCAGTTCTTC. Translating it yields CASSPRQGVNEQFF.

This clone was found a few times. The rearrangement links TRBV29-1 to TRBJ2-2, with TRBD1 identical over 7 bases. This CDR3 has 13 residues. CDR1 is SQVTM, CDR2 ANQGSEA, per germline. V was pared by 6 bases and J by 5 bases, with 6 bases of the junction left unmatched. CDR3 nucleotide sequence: TGCAGCGTCCGGGTCAGGGGGACCGGGGAGCTGTTTTTT. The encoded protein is CSVRVRGTGELFF.

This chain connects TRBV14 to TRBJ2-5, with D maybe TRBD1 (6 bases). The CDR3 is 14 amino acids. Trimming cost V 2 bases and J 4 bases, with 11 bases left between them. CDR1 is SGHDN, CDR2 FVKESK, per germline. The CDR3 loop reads CASSQTTGLETQYF. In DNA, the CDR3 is TGTGCCAGCAGCCAAACGACAGGCCTAGAGACCCAGTACTTC.

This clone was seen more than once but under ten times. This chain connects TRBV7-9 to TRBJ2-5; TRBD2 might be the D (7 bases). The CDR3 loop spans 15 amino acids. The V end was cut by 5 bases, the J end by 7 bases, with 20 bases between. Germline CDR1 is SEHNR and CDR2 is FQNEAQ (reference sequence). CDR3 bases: TGTGCCAGCAGCCCTATGAGGGGGGGCTGGGGGACCCAGTACTTC. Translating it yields CASSPMRGGWGTQYF.

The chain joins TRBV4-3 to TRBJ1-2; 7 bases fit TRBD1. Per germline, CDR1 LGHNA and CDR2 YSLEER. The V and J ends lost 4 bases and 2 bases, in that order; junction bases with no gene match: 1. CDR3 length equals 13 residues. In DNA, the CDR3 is TGCGCCAGCAGCCGGGACAGAAACTATGGCTACACCTTC. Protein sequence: CASSRDRNYGYTF.

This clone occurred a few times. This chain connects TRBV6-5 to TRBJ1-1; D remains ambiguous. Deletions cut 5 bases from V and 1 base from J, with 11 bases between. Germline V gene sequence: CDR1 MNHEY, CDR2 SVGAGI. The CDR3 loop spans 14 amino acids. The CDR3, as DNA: TGTGCCAGCAGTATGGGCAGAGCGAACACTGAAGCTTTCTTT. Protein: CASSMGRANTEAFF.

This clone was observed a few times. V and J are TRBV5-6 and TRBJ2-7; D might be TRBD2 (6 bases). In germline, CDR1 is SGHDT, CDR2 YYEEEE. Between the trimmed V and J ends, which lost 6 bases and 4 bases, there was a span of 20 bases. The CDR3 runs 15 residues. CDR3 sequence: CASTSTGGTVYEQYV. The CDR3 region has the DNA TGTGCCAGCACCTCGACTGGCGGGACGGTATACGAGCAGTACGTC.

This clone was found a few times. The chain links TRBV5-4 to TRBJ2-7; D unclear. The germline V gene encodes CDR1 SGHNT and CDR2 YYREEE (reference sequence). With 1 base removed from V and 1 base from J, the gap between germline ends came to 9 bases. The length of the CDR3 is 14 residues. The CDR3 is CASSLYVRSYEQYF. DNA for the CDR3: TGTGCCAGCAGCTTGTACGTCAGGTCCTACGAGCAGTACTTC.

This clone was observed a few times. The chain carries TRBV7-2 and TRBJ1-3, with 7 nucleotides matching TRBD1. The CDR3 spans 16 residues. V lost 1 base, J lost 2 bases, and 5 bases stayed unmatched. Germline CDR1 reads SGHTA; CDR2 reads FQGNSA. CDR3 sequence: CASSLVLGGPGNTIYF. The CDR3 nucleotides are TGTGCCAGCAGCTTAGTATTAGGGGGCCCTGGAAACACCATATATTTT.

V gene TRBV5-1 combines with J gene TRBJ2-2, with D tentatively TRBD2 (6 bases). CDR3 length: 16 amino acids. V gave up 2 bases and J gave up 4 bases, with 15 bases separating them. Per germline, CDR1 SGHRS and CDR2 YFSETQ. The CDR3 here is CASSFSGGVGTGELFF. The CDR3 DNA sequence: TGCGCCAGCAGCTTTAGTGGCGGGGTTGGCACCGGGGAGCTGTTTTTT.

CDR3 in amino acids: CASSLEDRLGSPLHF. In DNA form, the CDR3 reads TGCGCCAGCAGCTTGGAAGACAGGCTAGGATCACCCCTCCACTTT. The rearrangement uses TRBV5-1 and TRBJ1-6, with a weak D call TRBD1 (6 bases). The CDR3 is made up of 15 amino acids. Germline loops: CDR1 SGHRS, CDR2 YFSETQ. V was clipped by 0 bases and J by 10 bases, with 14 bases between them.

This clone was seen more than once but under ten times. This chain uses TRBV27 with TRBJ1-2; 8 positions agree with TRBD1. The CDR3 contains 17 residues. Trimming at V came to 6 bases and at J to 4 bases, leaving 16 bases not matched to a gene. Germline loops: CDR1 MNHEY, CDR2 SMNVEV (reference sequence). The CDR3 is CASRPSGQGLLGYGYTF. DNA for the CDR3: TGTGCCAGCAGACCCAGCGGACAGGGCTTATTGGGCTATGGCTACACCTTC.

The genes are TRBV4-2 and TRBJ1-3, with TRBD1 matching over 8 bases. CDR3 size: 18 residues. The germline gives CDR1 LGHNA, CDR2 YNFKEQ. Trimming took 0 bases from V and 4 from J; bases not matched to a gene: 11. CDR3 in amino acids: CASSQESGRGPGGNTIYF. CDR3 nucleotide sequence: TGTGCCAGCAGCCAAGAAAGCGGCAGGGGGCCTGGAGGAAACACCATATATTTT.

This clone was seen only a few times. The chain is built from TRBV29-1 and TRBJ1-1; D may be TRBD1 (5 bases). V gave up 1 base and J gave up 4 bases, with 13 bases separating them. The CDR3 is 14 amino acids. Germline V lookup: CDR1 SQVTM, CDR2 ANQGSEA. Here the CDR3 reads CSVEGAGWATEAFF. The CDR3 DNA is TGCAGCGTTGAAGGTGCAGGGTGGGCCACTGAAGCTTTCTTT.

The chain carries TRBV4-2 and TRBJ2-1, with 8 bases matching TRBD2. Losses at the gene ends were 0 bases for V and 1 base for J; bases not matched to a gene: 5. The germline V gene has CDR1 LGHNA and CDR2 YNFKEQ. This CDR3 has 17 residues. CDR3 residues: CASSQDFSGGSYNEQFF. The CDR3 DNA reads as TGTGCCAGCAGCCAAGATTTCAGCGGGGGTTCCTACAATGAGCAGTTCTTC.

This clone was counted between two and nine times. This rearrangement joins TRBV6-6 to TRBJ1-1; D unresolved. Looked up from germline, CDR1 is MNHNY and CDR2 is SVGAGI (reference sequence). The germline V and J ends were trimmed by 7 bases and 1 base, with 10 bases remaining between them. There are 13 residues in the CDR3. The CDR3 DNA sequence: TGTGCCAGCATTAGATTCGGGAACACTGAAGCTTTCTTT. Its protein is CASIRFGNTEAFF.

The CDR3 is CASSYRQRQTDTQYF. The CDR3 bases are TGTGCCAGCAGCTACCGACAGAGACAGACAGATACGCAGTATTTT. The V and J genes are TRBV11-3 and TRBJ2-3; the D gene is possibly TRBD1 (5 bases). Looked up from germline, CDR1 is SGHNT and CDR2 is YENEEA. This CDR3 has 15 amino acids. The ends were cut back, 4 bases at V and 3 bases at J, with 14 bases in the middle. Complete variable domain (other parts from reference TRBV11-3 and TRBJ2-3): EAGVVQSPRYKIIEKKQPVAFWCNPISGHNTLYWYLQNLGQGPELLIRYENEEAVDDSQLPKDRFSAERLKGVDSTLKIQPAELGDSAVYLCASSYRQRQTDTQYFGPGTRLTVL.

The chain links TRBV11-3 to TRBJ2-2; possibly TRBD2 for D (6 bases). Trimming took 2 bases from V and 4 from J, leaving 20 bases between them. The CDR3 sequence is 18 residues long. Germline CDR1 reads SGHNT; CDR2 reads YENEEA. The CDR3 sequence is CASSLYVDGRGPTGELFF. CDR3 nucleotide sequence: TGTGCCAGCAGCTTATATGTGGACGGGAGAGGCCCCACCGGGGAGCTGTTTTTT.

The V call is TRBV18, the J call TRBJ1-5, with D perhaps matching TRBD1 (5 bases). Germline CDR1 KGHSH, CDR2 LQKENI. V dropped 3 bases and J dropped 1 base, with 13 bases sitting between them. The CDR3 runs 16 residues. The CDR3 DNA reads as TGTGCCAGCTCACCTTCGGTGCGGGGGAGCAATCAGCCCCAGCATTTT. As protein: CASSPSVRGSNQPQHF.

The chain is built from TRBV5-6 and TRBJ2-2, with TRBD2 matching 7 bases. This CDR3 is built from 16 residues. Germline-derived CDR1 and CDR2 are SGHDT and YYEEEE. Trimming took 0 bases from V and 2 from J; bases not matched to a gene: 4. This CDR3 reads CASSLGSGVNTGELFF. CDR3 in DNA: TGTGCCAGCAGCTTGGGGAGCGGGGTAAACACCGGGGAGCTGTTTTTT.

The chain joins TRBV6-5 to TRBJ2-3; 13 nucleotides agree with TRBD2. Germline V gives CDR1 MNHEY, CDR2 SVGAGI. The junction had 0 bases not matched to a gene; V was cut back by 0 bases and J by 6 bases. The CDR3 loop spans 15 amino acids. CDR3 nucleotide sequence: TGTGCCAGCAGTTACTCGGGACTAGCGGGGGATACGCAGTATTTT. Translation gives CASSYSGLAGDTQYF.

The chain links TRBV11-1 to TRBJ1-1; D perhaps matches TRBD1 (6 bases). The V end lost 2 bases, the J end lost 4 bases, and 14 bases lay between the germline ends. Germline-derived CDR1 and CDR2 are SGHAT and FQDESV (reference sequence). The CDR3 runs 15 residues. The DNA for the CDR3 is TGTGCCAGCAGCTTATTACAGGGATTGAGCACTGAAGCTTTCTTT. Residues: CASSLLQGLSTEAFF.

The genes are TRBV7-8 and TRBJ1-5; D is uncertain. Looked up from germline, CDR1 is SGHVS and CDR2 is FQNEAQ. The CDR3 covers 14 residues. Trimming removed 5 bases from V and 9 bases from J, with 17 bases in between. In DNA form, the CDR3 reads TGTGCCAGCAGCAGAGACGGGAGTGGAGCGCCCCAGCATTTT. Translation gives CASSRDGSGAPQHF.